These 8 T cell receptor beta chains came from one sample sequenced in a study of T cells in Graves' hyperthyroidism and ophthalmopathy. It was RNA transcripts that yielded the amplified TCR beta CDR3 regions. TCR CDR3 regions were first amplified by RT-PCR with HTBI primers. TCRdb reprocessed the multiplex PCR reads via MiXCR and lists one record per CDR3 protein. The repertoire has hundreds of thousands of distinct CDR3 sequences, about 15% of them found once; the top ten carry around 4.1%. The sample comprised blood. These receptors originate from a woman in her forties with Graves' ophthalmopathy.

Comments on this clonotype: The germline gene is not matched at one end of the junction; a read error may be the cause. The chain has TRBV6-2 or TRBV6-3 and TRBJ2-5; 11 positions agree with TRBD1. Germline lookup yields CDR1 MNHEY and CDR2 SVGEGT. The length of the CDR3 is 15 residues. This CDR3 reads CATSAPGQGEETRYF. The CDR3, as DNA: TGTGCCACCAGTGCCCCGGGACAGGGGGAGGAGACCCGGTACTTC.

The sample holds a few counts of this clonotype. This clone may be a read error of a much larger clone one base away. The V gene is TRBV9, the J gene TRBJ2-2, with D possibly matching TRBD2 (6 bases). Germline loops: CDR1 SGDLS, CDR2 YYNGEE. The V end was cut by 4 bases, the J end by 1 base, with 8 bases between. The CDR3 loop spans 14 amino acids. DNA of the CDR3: TGTGCCAGCAGCCGGGAGAGGAACACCGGGGAGCTGTTTTTT. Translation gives CASSRERNTGELFF. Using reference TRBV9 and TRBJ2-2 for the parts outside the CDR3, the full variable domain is DSGVTQTPKHLITATGQRVTLRCSPRSGDLSVYWYQQSLDQGLQFLIQYYNGEERAKGNILERFSAQQFPDLHSELNLSSLELGDSALYFCASSRERNTGELFFGEGSRLTVL.

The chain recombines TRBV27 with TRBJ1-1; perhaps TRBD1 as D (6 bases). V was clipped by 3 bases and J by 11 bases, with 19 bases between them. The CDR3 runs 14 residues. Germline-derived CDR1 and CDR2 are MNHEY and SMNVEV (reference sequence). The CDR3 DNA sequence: TGTGCCAGCAGTTTCCTCAACGGGGGGGGGGCGGCTTTCTTT. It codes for CASSFLNGGGAAFF.

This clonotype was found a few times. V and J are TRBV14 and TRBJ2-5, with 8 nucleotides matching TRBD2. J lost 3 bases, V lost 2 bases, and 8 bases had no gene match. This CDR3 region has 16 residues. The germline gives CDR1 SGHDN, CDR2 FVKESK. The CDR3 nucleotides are TGTGCCAGCAGCCAAATTCGCGGGAGGACGGAAGAGACCCAGTACTTC. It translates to CASSQIRGRTEETQYF.

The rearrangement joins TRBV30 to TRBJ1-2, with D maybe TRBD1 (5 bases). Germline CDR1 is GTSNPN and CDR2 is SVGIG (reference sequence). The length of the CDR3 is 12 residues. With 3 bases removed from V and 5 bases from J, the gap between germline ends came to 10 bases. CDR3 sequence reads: CAWSQGRYGYTF. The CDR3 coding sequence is TGTGCCTGGAGCCAGGGACGGTATGGCTACACCTTC.

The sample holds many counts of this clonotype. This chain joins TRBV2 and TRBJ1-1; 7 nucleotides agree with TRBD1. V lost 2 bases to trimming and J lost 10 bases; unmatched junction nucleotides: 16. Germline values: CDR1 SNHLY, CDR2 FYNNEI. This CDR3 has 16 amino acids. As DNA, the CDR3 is TGTGCCAGCAGTGAAATCGCGCCGACAGGGAGACGAGGAGCTTTCTTT. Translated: CASSEIAPTGRRGAFF.

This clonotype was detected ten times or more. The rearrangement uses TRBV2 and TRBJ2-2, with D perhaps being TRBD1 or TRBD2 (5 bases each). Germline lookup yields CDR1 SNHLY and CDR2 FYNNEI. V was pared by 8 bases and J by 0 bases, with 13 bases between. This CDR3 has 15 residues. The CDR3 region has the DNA TGTGCCAGCCGGACGGGGCAGCCGAACACCGGGGAGCTGTTTTTT. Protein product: CASRTGQPNTGELFF.

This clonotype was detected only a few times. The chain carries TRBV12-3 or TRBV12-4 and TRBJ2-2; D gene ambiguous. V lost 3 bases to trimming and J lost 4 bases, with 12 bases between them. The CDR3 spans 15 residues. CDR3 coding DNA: TGTGCCAGCAGTTTTGATCTGGGTACCACCGGGGAGCTGTTTTTT. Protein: CASSFDLGTTGELFF.